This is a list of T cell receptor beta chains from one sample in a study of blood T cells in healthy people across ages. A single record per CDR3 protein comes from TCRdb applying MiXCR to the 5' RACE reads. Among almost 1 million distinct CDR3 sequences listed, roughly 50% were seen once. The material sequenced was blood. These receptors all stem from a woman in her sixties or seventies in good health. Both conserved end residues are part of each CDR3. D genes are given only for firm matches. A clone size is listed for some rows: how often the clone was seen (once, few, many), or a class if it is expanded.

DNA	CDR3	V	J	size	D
TGCAGCGCCGCCACGCAGGGACAAGAGACCCAGTACTTC	CSAATQGQETQYF	TRBV29-1	TRBJ2-5	-	-
TGCAGTGCTGCAAAGGGGACTAGCGGACAAGAGACCCAGTACTTC	CSAAKGTSGQETQYF	TRBV20-1	TRBJ2-5	-	TRBD2
TGCGCCAGCAGCAGCTACGGAGGGGGCGCTGGCGGCTACACCTTC	CASSSYGGGAGGYTF	TRBV5-1	TRBJ1-2	-	TRBD1
TGCAGTGCTAGGTCGGGACTAGTTCACTACGAGCAGTACTTC	CSARSGLVHYEQYF	TRBV20-1	TRBJ2-7	-	TRBD2
TGTGCCAGCACCCAACCGTCGGGAGAGACCCAGTACTTC	CASTQPSGETQYF	TRBV12-3/TRBV12-4	TRBJ2-5	once	-
TGCGCCAGCAGCTTGGATGTGCGCCAGAACAATGAGCAGTTCTTC	CASSLDVRQNNEQFF	TRBV5-1	TRBJ2-1	few	-
TGTGCCAGCAGCCAAGATCGGGCCTCCGAGCAGTACTTC	CASSQDRASEQYF	TRBV3-1	TRBJ2-7	-	-
TGCAGTGCTCCGTCTATTTCCACAGATACGCAGTATTTT	CSAPSISTDTQYF	TRBV20-1	TRBJ2-3	-	-
TGCGCCAGCAGCTTAGCCTCGGTTGAGGACTATGGCTACACCTTC	CASSLASVEDYGYTF	TRBV5-1	TRBJ1-2	few	-
TGTGCCAGCAGGCGGGCAGGGGGCGGAGATGAGCAGTTCTTC	CASRRAGGGDEQFF	TRBV12-3/TRBV12-4	TRBJ2-1	-	TRBD1
TGTGCCAGCCGATCCAGAGGCAGGGGTCGATGGTCCTACAATGAGCAGTACTTC	CASRSRGRGRWSYNEQYF	TRBV27	TRBJ2-5	-	-
TGTGCCAGCAGTTACAGTCTAGACAGGAAGTTCTTC	CASSYSLDRKFF	TRBV6-6	TRBJ2-1	-	-
TGTGCCACCAGCAGGGACCCGGGACAGGGGGCATATACGCAGTATTTT	CATSRDPGQGAYTQYF	TRBV15	TRBJ2-3	-	TRBD1
TGTGCCAGCAGTTTGGGCAGGGGGCAAAATCAGCCCCAGCATTTT	CASSLGRGQNQPQHF	TRBV6-5	TRBJ1-5	-	TRBD1
TGTGCCAGCAGCCAGACTAGCGGGATTGGGAATGAGCAGTTCTTC	CASSQTSGIGNEQFF	TRBV7-9	TRBJ2-1	-	TRBD2
TGTGCCAGCAGTTTCATGTCTCCTCCGAGCTCTGGAAACACCATATATTTT	CASSFMSPPSSGNTIYF	TRBV12-3/TRBV12-4	TRBJ1-3	-	-
TGCGCCAGCACCATACCGACGGGTACATCCGAGACCCAGTACTTC	CASTIPTGTSETQYF	TRBV5-1	TRBJ2-5	-	-
TGTGCCAGCAGTTTTGCGGGATCTAGCTCCTACGAGCAGTACTTC	CASSFAGSSSYEQYF	TRBV12-3/TRBV12-4	TRBJ2-7	few	-
TGTGCCAGCAGTGTCCAGGGCCTCTCCTACGAGCAGTACTTC	CASSVQGLSYEQYF	TRBV2	TRBJ2-7	-	-
TGCGCCAACAGCTTACAGGGGCAAGAAAACATTCAGTACTTC	CANSLQGQENIQYF	TRBV5-1	TRBJ2-4	-	TRBD1
TGTGCCAGCAGCCCAACCCAGTCTAGCGGGGAGACCCAGTACTTC	CASSPTQSSGETQYF	TRBV28	TRBJ2-5	-	TRBD2
TGTGCCAGCACCTATTATGAAAAACTGTTTTTT	CASTYYEKLFF	TRBV2	TRBJ1-4	-	-
TGTGCCAGCAGCTTTTTGACAGGGAACGGCTACACCTTC	CASSFLTGNGYTF	TRBV7-2	TRBJ1-2	few	TRBD1
TGTGCCAGCAGTCCCCCCCTTTTCGACGGGAACTATGGCTACACCTTC	CASSPPLFDGNYGYTF	TRBV2	TRBJ1-2	-	-
TGTGCCAGCAGCTTAGTAGGACAGGCCTCGAATGAAAAACTGTTTTTT	CASSLVGQASNEKLFF	TRBV7-3	TRBJ1-4	few	TRBD1
TGTGCCAGCAGTTCCCGGGACAGGCCCAACAATTCACCCCTCCACTTT	CASSSRDRPNNSPLHF	TRBV6-2/TRBV6-3	TRBJ1-6	once	TRBD1
TGCAGCGTTGTGTTTCAGTCGGAGACCTCTGGGGCCAACGTCCTGACTTTC	CSVVFQSETSGANVLTF	TRBV29-1	TRBJ2-6	few	-
TGTGCCAGCAGATCTAGCGGCCGCACAGGTACGCAGTATTTT	CASRSSGRTGTQYF	TRBV12-3/TRBV12-4	TRBJ2-3	-	TRBD2
TGTGCCAGCAGCGCAGGACCGGTTGTTGGCTATGGCTACACCTTC	CASSAGPVVGYGYTF	TRBV2	TRBJ1-2	few	-
TGTGCCAGCTTACGGACGGGCGAGGAGCCCCAGCATTTT	CASLRTGEEPQHF	TRBV12-3/TRBV12-4	TRBJ1-5	-	-
TGCAGTGTTCGAGCGGGAGTGGGCACAGATACGCAGTATTTT	CSVRAGVGTDTQYF	TRBV20-1	TRBJ2-3	-	TRBD2
TGCGCCAGCAGCTTCGTAATGGACGGTAATGAAGCTTTCTTT	CASSFVMDGNEAFF	TRBV5-1	TRBJ1-1	-	-
TGTGCCAGCGGGGGAGAGGGCACGAACACCGGGGAGCTGTTTTTT	CASGGEGTNTGELFF	TRBV2	TRBJ2-2	few	-
TGTGCCAGCAGCTTAGCCGGGGCTAGTGGAAATCACGAGCAGTACTTC	CASSLAGASGNHEQYF	TRBV7-2	TRBJ2-7	-	-
TGTGCCAGCAGTTTCGTAAGACTTTTTTTGGGACTAGCGGGAGCGGAGTCTGGGGCCAACGTCCTGACTTTC	CASSFVRLFLGLAGAESGANVLTF	TRBV12-3/TRBV12-4	TRBJ2-6	-	TRBD2
TGTGCCAGCACCCAACAGGGGTCGACAGATACGCAGTATTTT	CASTQQGSTDTQYF	TRBV7-2	TRBJ2-3	-	TRBD1
TGCGCCAGCGGAATAGCGGATGGCACAGATACGCAGTATTTT	CASGIADGTDTQYF	TRBV5-1	TRBJ2-3	-	-
TGTGCCATCAGGGAACAGGGGGTAAACGAGCAGTACTTC	CAIREQGVNEQYF	TRBV10-3	TRBJ2-7	few	TRBD1
TGCAGCGTCATAGACTTAGCCGCGGACACCGGGGAGCTGTTTTTT	CSVIDLAADTGELFF	TRBV29-1	TRBJ2-2	-	-
TGTGCCAGCACCCTCAACGTTGGCAGCTCCTACGAGCAGTACTTC	CASTLNVGSSYEQYF	TRBV2	TRBJ2-7	-	-
TGTGCCAGCAGCCCGGTGGGGGTCCAAGAGACCCAGTACTTC	CASSPVGVQETQYF	TRBV4-2	TRBJ2-5	many	-
TGTGCCAGCAGCTTAGGCCAGCTAACTACCTACGAGCAGTACTTC	CASSLGQLTTYEQYF	TRBV7-6	TRBJ2-7	few	-
TGTGCCAGCAGCGCCCTTATATCCGGGACATCCCAGTACGAGCAGTACTTC	CASSALISGTSQYEQYF	TRBV7-9	TRBJ2-7	-	-
TGTGCCAGCAGTTCGCAGCAAGAGACCCAGTACTTC	CASSSQQETQYF	TRBV12-3/TRBV12-4	TRBJ2-5	-	-
TGTGCCAGCTCACCCACGAGATATGCTGTGAATTCACCCCTCCACTTT	CASSPTRYAVNSPLHF	TRBV18	TRBJ1-6	few	-
TGTGCCAGCAGCCAAGAATTCAGACAAGAGACCCAGTACTTC	CASSQEFRQETQYF	TRBV4-2	TRBJ2-5	few	-
TGTGCCAGCAGCCCAGAGGCCACCTACGAGCAGTACTTC	CASSPEATYEQYF	TRBV7-9	TRBJ2-7	-	-
TGTGCCAGCAGTTACTCGAGCAGGGGCGATTACAATGAGCAGTTCTTC	CASSYSSRGDYNEQFF	TRBV6-6	TRBJ2-1	-	-
TGTGCCAGCGGAAAGACAGGGGCGCGTAATTCACCCCTCCACTTT	CASGKTGARNSPLHF	TRBV6-1	TRBJ1-6	once	TRBD1
TGTGCCAGCAGTGAAGGATGGATGGGATCCTACGAGCAGTACTTC	CASSEGWMGSYEQYF	TRBV25-1	TRBJ2-7	-	-
TGCGCCAGCAGCTCCGGGACCGCCCCACAAGAGACCCAGTACTTC	CASSSGTAPQETQYF	TRBV5-1	TRBJ2-5	-	-
TGCAGTGCTAAGGGGCCGACTAGCGACAAACTCCAAGAGACCCAGTACTTC	CSAKGPTSDKLQETQYF	TRBV20-1	TRBJ2-5	few	TRBD2
TGCAGTGCTAGAGTCCCTATAGCGGGAGCCTTCGGCTCCTACGAGCAGTACTTC	CSARVPIAGAFGSYEQYF	TRBV20-1	TRBJ2-7	-	TRBD2